The clone carrying this T cell receptor (beta chain) occurred many times. Its matching antigen is unknown. The data derive from a study of breast tumors, draining lymph nodes, adjacent tissues. The lymph nodes were axillary draining lymph nodes from breast cancer patients. Findings and limits, study-wide: Findings are consistent with lymph node origin and intratumoral expansion of most tumor T cells. Luminal-like breast cancer showed significantly higher tumor–nontumor repertoire similarity than basal-like. Data only fit, rather than demonstrated, lymph node origin of most tumor T cells. Tumors had less TCR diversity than lymph nodes, more than nontumor tissue.

From the multiplex PCR reads, TCRdb called clonotypes with MiXCR, one entry per CDR3 protein. The top ten clones hold around 4% of a sample with around 190,000 distinct CDR3 sequences, about 33% of them seen once. The germline V gene has CDR1 SGHVS and CDR2 FNYEAQ. This CDR3 has 16 residues. Trimming left V 2 bases short and J 2 bases short, with 14 bases between. This TCR derives from a female donor with breast cancer. Some clones in this sample may be carry-over from other donors' samples. The source material was axillary lymph node tissue. V is TRBV7-6 and J is TRBJ2-3; D assignment may be TRBD1 or TRBD2 (5 bases each). The CDR3 region is CASSLQNGGFTDTQYF. CDR3 DNA sequence: TGTGCCAGCAGCTTACAAAATGGGGGATTCACAGATACGCAGTATTTT.